The 9 T cell receptor beta chains below were found in one sample sequenced in a study of T cell changes during pregnancy in multiple sclerosis. Produced via immunoSEQ multiplex PCR; TCRdb's table is partial and in-frame only. The table lists approximately 100,000 clones, about 91% of them singletons, with about 0.93% in the top ten. Sequencing was performed on peripheral blood, taken after pregnancy. These receptors all come from a female donor with multiple sclerosis, enrolled in a pregnancy study.

CDR3 sequence: CASRDTGTSVGEQFF. CDR3 bases: TGTGCCAGCAGGGATACCGGGACTAGCGTGGGTGAGCAGTTCTTC. The gene calls are TRBV6-6 and TRBJ2-1, with 10 nucleotides matching TRBD2. J gave up 9 bases and V 6 bases, and 11 bases lay outside the gene matches. This CDR3 has 15 amino acids. Germline V gives CDR1 MNHNY, CDR2 SVGAGI (reference sequence).

V is TRBV7-9 and J is TRBJ2-3, with 7 bases identical to TRBD2. Germline assignment: CDR1 SEHNR and CDR2 FQNEAQ (reference sequence). This CDR3 contains 17 residues. V lost 1 base and J lost 2; bases outside the gene matches: 9. CDR3 in amino acids: CASSLGPWEGTTDTQYF. In nucleotides, the CDR3 is TGTGCCAGCAGCTTAGGCCCCTGGGAGGGTACCACAGATACGCAGTATTTT.

The rearrangement joins TRBV5-1 to TRBJ2-3; TRBD2 aligns across 7 bases. The V segment lost 2 bases and the J segment 1 base; nucleotides outside the gene matches: 7. Germline CDR1 and CDR2: SGHRS and YFSETQ. CDR3 length: 16 residues. CDR3 residues: CASSFSSGTRTDTQYF. CDR3 in DNA: TGCGCCAGCAGCTTTAGCAGCGGGACCCGCACAGATACGCAGTATTTT.

J is TRBJ2-1 and V is TRBV5-1; TRBD1 might be the D (5 bases). CDR3 length: 15 amino acids. Germline CDR1 and CDR2: SGHRS and YFSETQ. V dropped 0 bases and J dropped 5 bases, with 12 bases sitting between them. DNA of the CDR3: TGCGCCAGCAGCTTGGCTCCCCAGGGCGACAATGAGCAGTTCTTC. This gives the protein CASSLAPQGDNEQFF.

This clone was seen a handful of times. The J gene is TRBJ2-3, the V gene TRBV28; 8 bases are shared with TRBD2. CDR3 length: 15 amino acids. The trim removed 8 bases at V and 4 bases at J, leaving 11 bases unmatched. Germline V lookup: CDR1 MDHEN, CDR2 SYDVKM. The CDR3 is CASGKRGNGADTQYF. CDR3 nucleotides: TGTGCCAGCGGGAAGCGGGGGAATGGGGCAGATACGCAGTATTTT.

The rearrangement joins TRBV4-1 to TRBJ2-1; 7 bases fit TRBD2. The CDR3 is 17 residues long. CDR1 is MGHRA and CDR2 is YSYEKL in the germline V gene. V trimming: 0 bases; J trimming: 1 base; junction bases outside the gene matches: 6. The CDR3 region has the DNA TGCGCCAGCAGCCAAGATCGGAGGCGGGGGTCCTACAATGAGCAGTTCTTC. Residues: CASSQDRRRGSYNEQFF.

The V gene is TRBV11-2, the J gene TRBJ2-7; 8 bases map to TRBD1. The germline gives CDR1 SGHAT, CDR2 FQNNGV. J lost 1 base, V lost 4 bases, and 6 bases had no gene match. This CDR3 is built from 15 residues. CDR3 protein: CASSSLDRESYEQYF. CDR3 nucleotides: TGTGCCAGCAGCTCCTTGGACAGGGAGTCCTACGAGCAGTACTTC.

The V call is TRBV13, the J call TRBJ2-2; the D gene is possibly TRBD1 (6 bases). The V end was cut by 5 bases, the J end by 4 bases, with 14 bases between. CDR3 length: 15 residues. Looked up from germline, CDR1 is PRHDT and CDR2 is FYEKMQ (reference sequence). The CDR3 DNA sequence: TGTGCCAGCAGCGTAACAGGGTTCGGCACCGGGGAGCTGTTTTTT. This sequence encodes CASSVTGFGTGELFF.

The rearrangement joins TRBV5-8 to TRBJ2-5; 7 nucleotides match TRBD1. The trim removed 4 bases at V and 1 base at J, leaving 7 bases unmatched. The CDR3 runs 15 residues. Per germline, CDR1 SGHTS and CDR2 YDEGEE. The CDR3 coding sequence is TGTGCCAGCAGCCGAGGGACAGCCGTCCAAGAGACCCAGTACTTC. It is translated as CASSRGTAVQETQYF.